This T cell receptor beta chain was observed in a study of blood T cell repertoires in COVID-19. Each exposed participant met a COVID-19 case in the 2 weeks preceding study entry. The length of the CDR3 is 13 residues. V shed 5 bases, J shed 8 bases, and the junction held 7 bases outside the gene matches. CDR1 and CDR2 (germline): WSHSY, SAAADI. Method: immunoSEQ multiplex PCR; TCRdb's copy keeps in-frame clones and lacks some. The sample holds 250,000 or so clones, 85% seen once. The source material was PBMCs or T cells enriched from blood (not recorded which). The sequence was obtained from a woman in her forties or fifties who had been exposed to COVID-19. This chain links TRBV10-2 with TRBJ1-2; 8 positions match TRBD1. As DNA, the CDR3 is TGCGCCAGCAGTCCAGGGGGCGAGGGAGGCTACACCTTC. It yields the protein CASSPGGEGGYTF.